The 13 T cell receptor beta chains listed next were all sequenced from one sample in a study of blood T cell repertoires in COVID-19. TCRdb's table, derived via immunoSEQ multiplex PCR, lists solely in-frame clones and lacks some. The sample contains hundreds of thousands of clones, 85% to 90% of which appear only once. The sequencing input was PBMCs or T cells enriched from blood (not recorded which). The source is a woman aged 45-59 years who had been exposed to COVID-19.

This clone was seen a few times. The CDR3 sequence: CASSYPDRGNEQYF. The CDR3 DNA reads TGTGCCAGCAGTTACCCGGACAGGGGTAACGAGCAGTACTTC. The V call is TRBV6-8, the J call TRBJ2-7; 9 bases fit TRBD1. Germline loops: CDR1 MNHGY, CDR2 SAAAGT. The CDR3 consists of 14 residues. With V trimmed by 2 bases and J by 5 bases, 4 bases remained unmatched.

The CDR3 bases are TGCGCCAGCAGCCGCGGGACTAGCGGAGGAGAAGAGACCCAGTACTTC. Translating gives CASSRGTSGGEETQYF. The rearrangement links TRBV5-1 to TRBJ2-5; the match to TRBD2 covers 11 bases. This CDR3 region has 16 residues. Per germline, CDR1 SGHRS and CDR2 YFSETQ. The junction had 8 bases not matched to a gene; V was cut back by 4 bases and J by 3 bases.

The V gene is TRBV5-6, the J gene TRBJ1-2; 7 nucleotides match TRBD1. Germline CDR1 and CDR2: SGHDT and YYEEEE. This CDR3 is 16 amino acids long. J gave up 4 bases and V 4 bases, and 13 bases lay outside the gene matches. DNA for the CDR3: TGTGCCAGCAGCAAATTACAGGGGTCCACTTCCTATGGCTACACCTTC. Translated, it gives CASSKLQGSTSYGYTF.

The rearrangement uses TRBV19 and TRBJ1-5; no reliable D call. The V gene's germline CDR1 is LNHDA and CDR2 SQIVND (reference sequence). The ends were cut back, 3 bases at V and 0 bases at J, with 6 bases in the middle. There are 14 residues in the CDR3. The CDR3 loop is CASSIALSNQPQHF. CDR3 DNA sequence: TGTGCCAGTAGTATTGCGCTTAGCAATCAGCCCCAGCATTTT. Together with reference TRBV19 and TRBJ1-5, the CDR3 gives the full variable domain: DGGITQSPKYLFRKEGQNVTLSCEQNLNHDAMYWYRQDPGQGLRLIYYSQIVNDFQKGDIAEGYSVSREKKESFPLTVTSAQKNPTAFYLCASSIALSNQPQHFGDGTRLSIL.

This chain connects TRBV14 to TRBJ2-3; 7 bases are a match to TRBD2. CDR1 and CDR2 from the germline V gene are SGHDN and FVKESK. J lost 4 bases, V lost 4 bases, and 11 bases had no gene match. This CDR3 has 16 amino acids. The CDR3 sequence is CASSPPPGRGADTQYF. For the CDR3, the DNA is TGTGCCAGCAGCCCCCCCCCGGGGAGGGGAGCAGATACGCAGTATTTT. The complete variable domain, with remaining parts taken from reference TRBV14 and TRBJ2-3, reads EAGVTQFPSHSVIEKGQTVTLRCDPISGHDNLYWYRRVMGKEIKFLLHFVKESKQDESGMPNNRFLAERTGGTYSTLKVQPAELEDSGVYFCASSPPPGRGADTQYFGPGTRLTVL.

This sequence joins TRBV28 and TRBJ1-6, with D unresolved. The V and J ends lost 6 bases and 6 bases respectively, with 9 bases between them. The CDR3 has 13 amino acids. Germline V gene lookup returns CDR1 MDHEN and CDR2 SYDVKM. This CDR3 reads CASRRAGNSPLHF. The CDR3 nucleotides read TGTGCCAGCAGGAGGGCCGGTAATTCACCCCTCCACTTT. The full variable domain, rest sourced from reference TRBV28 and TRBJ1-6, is DVKVTQSSRYLVKRTGEKVFLECVQDMDHENMFWYRQDPGLGLRLIYFSYDVKMKEKGDIPEGYSVSREKKERFSLILESASTNQTSMYLCASRRAGNSPLHFGNGTRLTVT.

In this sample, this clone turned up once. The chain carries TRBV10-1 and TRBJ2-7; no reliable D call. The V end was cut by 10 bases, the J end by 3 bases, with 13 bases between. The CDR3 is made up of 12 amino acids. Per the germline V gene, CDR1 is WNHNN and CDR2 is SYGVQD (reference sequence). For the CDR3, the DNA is TGCGCCATCAACTGCCCAATCTACGAGCAGTACTTC. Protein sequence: CAINCPIYEQYF.

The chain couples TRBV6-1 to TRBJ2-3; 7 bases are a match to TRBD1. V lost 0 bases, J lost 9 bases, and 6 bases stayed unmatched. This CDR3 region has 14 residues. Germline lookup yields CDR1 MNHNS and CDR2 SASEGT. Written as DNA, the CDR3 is TGTGCCAGCAGTGAAGCGGCTGCAGGGGGAACGCAGTATTTT. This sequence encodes CASSEAAAGGTQYF.

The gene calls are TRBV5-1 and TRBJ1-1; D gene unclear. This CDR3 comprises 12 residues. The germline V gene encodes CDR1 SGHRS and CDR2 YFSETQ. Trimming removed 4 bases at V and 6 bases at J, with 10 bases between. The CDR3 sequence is CASSSSTAEAFF. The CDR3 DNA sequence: TGCGCCAGCAGCAGCTCCACAGCTGAAGCTTTCTTT.

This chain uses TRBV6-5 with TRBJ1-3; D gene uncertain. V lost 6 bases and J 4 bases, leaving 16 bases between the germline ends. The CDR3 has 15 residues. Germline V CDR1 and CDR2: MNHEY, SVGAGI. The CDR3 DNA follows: TGTGCCAGCAGGGTCGCCGGGTCGGGGGGAAACACCATATATTTT. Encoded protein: CASRVAGSGGNTIYF.

For the CDR3, the DNA is TGTGCCAGTACTCCCAGGGAGGGGGGGTACAATGAGCAGTTCTTC. Its protein product is CASTPREGGYNEQFF. The chain carries TRBV19 and TRBJ2-1; tentatively, D is TRBD2 (7 bases). This CDR3 comprises 15 residues. The V gene lost 7 bases and the J gene lost 4 bases, with 17 bases spanning the gap. CDR1 is LNHDA and CDR2 is SQIVND in the germline V gene (reference sequence).

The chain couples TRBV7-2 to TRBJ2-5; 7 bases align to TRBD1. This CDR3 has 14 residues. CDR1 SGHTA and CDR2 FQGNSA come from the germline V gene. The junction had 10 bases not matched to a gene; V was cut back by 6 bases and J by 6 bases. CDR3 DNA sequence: TGTGCCAGCAGTCTTACACAGGGGTTTCAGACCCAGTACTTC. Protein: CASSLTQGFQTQYF.

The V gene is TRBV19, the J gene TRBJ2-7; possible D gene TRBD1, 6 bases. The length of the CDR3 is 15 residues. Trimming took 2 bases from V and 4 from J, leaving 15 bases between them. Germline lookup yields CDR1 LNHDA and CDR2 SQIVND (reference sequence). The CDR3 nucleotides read TGTGCCAGTAGTATACGGCAGGGGTCCGCGTACGAGCAGTACTTC. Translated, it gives CASSIRQGSAYEQYF.